The 25 T cell receptor beta chains given below trace back to one sample, sequenced in a study of siplizumab effects on memory and regulatory T cells (dated by TCRdb to between 2017 and 2020). Library preparation used the immunoSEQ multiplex PCR assay. TCRdb obtained this table from immuneACCESS and retained in-frame rearrangements with V and J assigned. These tables miss some clones; where compared with another copy, unresolved V genes account for less than half of the shortfall, and the remainder is unexplained. The sample data list approximately 94,000 clones, and approximately 94% of these were observed just once. Over 1% of the sample comes from the top ten. The source material was non-Treg CD4+ T cells sorted from blood. This specimen's cell subset or site label, interpreted: FACS-sorted unstimulated CD4+ non-regulatory T cells. The receptors derive from a human donor in good health.

The chain carries TRBV6-5 and TRBJ1-1; 8 bases match TRBD1. Trimming removed 6 bases from V and 2 bases from J; junction bases left unmatched: 5. Germline loops: CDR1 MNHEY, CDR2 SVGAGI. The CDR3 is made up of 14 amino acids. The CDR3: CASRLTGVNTEAFF. CDR3 bases: TGTGCCAGCAGGCTGACAGGGGTTAACACTGAAGCTTTCTTT.

The chain joins TRBV18 to TRBJ1-4; 11 nucleotides align to TRBD1. J was trimmed by 0 bases and V by 3 bases; bases with no gene match: 3. From germline, CDR1 is KGHSH and CDR2 LQKENI. The CDR3 has 17 amino acids. The CDR3 DNA sequence: TGTGCCAGCTCACCGCCGGGACAGGGGGCAACTAATGAAAAACTGTTTTTT. Translating gives CASSPPGQGATNEKLFF. The complete variable domain, with remaining parts taken from reference TRBV18 and TRBJ1-4, reads NAGVMQNPRHLVRRRGQEARLRCSPMKGHSHVYWYRQLPEEGLKFMVYLQKENIIDESGMPKERFSAEFPKEGPSILRIQQVVRGDSAAYFCASSPPGQGATNEKLFFGSGTQLSVL.

The chain joins TRBV6-6 to TRBJ2-3, with 8 bases aligning to TRBD1. The CDR3 is 15 residues long. Germline V gene lookup returns CDR1 MNHNY and CDR2 SVGAGI (reference sequence). Trimming took 5 bases from V and 3 from J; bases not matched to a gene: 7. CDR3 sequence (DNA): TGTGCCAGCAGTCGAAGGACAGGGCAGACAGATACGCAGTATTTT. Amino acids: CASSRRTGQTDTQYF.

This clone was detected only a few times. The chain has TRBV9 and TRBJ1-5; no definite D call. Germline CDR1 SGDLS, CDR2 YYNGEE. The CDR3 is 14 residues long. Trimming took 0 bases from V and 6 from J, leaving 10 bases between them. CDR3 residues: CASSVVPGPQPQHF. The CDR3 DNA sequence: TGTGCCAGCAGCGTAGTGCCCGGACCTCAGCCCCAGCATTTT.

This chain joins TRBV2 and TRBJ2-3; D is ambiguous. There are 14 residues in the CDR3. Germline V gene data show CDR1 as SNHLY and CDR2 as FYNNEI. The V and J ends lost 7 bases and 5 bases respectively, with 16 bases between them. The DNA of the CDR3 is TGTGCCAGCAAGGCCCTAGGGATGGAAGATACGCAGTATTTT. Translation gives CASKALGMEDTQYF.

The chain employs TRBV6-6 and TRBJ1-5; possibly TRBD1 for D (6 bases). V was shortened by 6 bases and J by 0 bases, with 6 bases between the two germline ends. CDR1 MNHNY and CDR2 SVGAGI come from the germline V gene (reference sequence). The CDR3 extends over 13 amino acids. This CDR3 is CASSRGSNQPQHF. CDR3 nucleotide sequence: TGTGCCAGCAGCAGGGGTAGCAATCAGCCCCAGCATTTT.

The chain has TRBV7-9 and TRBJ2-1, with D perhaps given as TRBD1 or TRBD2 (5 bases each). Looked up from germline, CDR1 is SEHNR and CDR2 is FQNEAQ (reference sequence). V was trimmed by 6 bases and J by 0 bases, leaving 12 bases between them. The CDR3 covers 15 residues. CDR3 sequence: CASSSRGNSYNEQFF. The CDR3 nucleotides read TGTGCCAGCAGTTCGAGGGGCAACTCCTACAATGAGCAGTTCTTC.

The chain joins TRBV5-1 to TRBJ2-7; D perhaps matches TRBD2 (6 bases). Trimming cost V 4 bases and J 4 bases, with 12 bases left between them. The CDR3 extends over 13 amino acids. Germline CDR1 and CDR2: SGHRS and YFSETQ. CDR3 sequence: CASSPTGVYEQYF. The DNA for the CDR3 is TGCGCCAGCAGCCCAACGGGGGTTTACGAGCAGTACTTC.

The J gene is TRBJ2-2, the V gene TRBV27; TRBD2 aligns across 8 bases. Germline CDR1 and CDR2: MNHEY and SMNVEV (reference sequence). With 5 bases clipped from V and 5 bases from J, the junction kept 4 bases outside the gene matches. The CDR3 is made up of 14 amino acids. CDR3 in DNA: TGTGCCAGCAGTGCGGGACTAGTTACCGGGGAGCTGTTTTTT. Its protein is CASSAGLVTGELFF.

This chain joins TRBV10-3 and TRBJ2-1; D unclear. This CDR3 comprises 12 residues. V was cut by 2 bases and J by 5 bases, with 4 bases left in between. Looked up from germline, CDR1 is ENHRY and CDR2 is SYGVKD. CDR3 in amino acids: CAISETHNEQFF. CDR3 coding DNA: TGTGCCATCAGTGAGACCCACAATGAGCAGTTCTTC.

This clone was seen only once. The chain recombines TRBV2 with TRBJ1-3; the D is unclear. V gave up 4 bases and J gave up 0 bases, with 7 bases separating them. Germline assignment: CDR1 SNHLY and CDR2 FYNNEI. The CDR3 sequence is 14 residues long. The CDR3 DNA is TGTGCCAGCAGTGTTGGCGGCTCTGGAAACACCATATATTTT. Translation gives CASSVGGSGNTIYF.

The chain uses TRBV6-5 and TRBJ2-7, with D perhaps TRBD1 (6 bases). Germline loops: CDR1 MNHEY, CDR2 SVGAGI. The CDR3 loop spans 14 amino acids. V was clipped by 8 bases and J by 3 bases, with 17 bases between them. As DNA, the CDR3 is TGTGCCAGCGGCGCTGGACAGTACTTCTACGAGCAGTACTTC. Its translation: CASGAGQYFYEQYF.

The rearrangement links TRBV6-5 to TRBJ2-5; 8 bases fit TRBD1. V gave up 6 bases and J gave up 6 bases; unmatched junction bases: 9. Germline values: CDR1 MNHEY, CDR2 SVGAGI. This CDR3 comprises 14 residues. CDR3 residues: CASRRQGYRQTQYF. The CDR3 coding sequence is TGTGCCAGCAGAAGACAGGGGTACCGGCAGACCCAGTACTTC.

The V call is TRBV7-8, the J call TRBJ2-7; 9 nucleotides agree with TRBD1. The CDR3 contains 17 residues. Germline-derived CDR1 and CDR2 are SGHVS and FQNEAQ. The V segment lost 1 base and the J segment 1 base; nucleotides outside the gene matches: 8. The CDR3 nucleotides are TGTGCCAGCAGCTTAGTACTGGACAGGGGTCGATCCTACGAGCAGTACTTC. Its protein is CASSLVLDRGRSYEQYF.

This sequence joins TRBV7-9 and TRBJ2-1, with TRBD1 matching 8 bases. Germline lookup yields CDR1 SEHNR and CDR2 FQNEAQ (reference sequence). V dropped 1 base and J dropped 0; count of bases not matched to a gene: 11. The CDR3 loop spans 19 amino acids. The CDR3 is CASSLGSLIQGGSYNEQFF. CDR3 in DNA: TGTGCCAGCAGCTTAGGTTCCCTAATACAGGGGGGCTCCTACAATGAGCAGTTCTTC. Using reference TRBV7-9 and TRBJ2-1 for the parts outside the CDR3, the full variable domain is DTGVSQNPRHKITKRGQNVTFRCDPISEHNRLYWYRQTLGQGPEFLTYFQNEAQLEKSRLLSDRFSAERPKGSFSTLEIQRTEQGDSAMYLCASSLGSLIQGGSYNEQFFGPGTRLTVL.

The gene calls are TRBV19 and TRBJ2-3; 14 bases match TRBD2. J gave up 2 bases and V 5 bases, and 6 bases lay outside the gene matches. The germline CDR1 and CDR2 sequences are LNHDA and SQIVND (reference sequence). The CDR3 covers 17 residues. The CDR3 nucleotides read TGTGCCAGTAGTTTACGACTAGCGGGGGGGATCACAGATACGCAGTATTTT. Encoded protein: CASSLRLAGGITDTQYF.

The chain links TRBV18 to TRBJ2-1; 10 bases match TRBD2. This CDR3 has 15 amino acids. The germline V gene encodes CDR1 KGHSH and CDR2 LQKENI. Unmatched junction bases numbered 6, after V lost 1 base and J lost 9 bases. The CDR3 DNA reads TGTGCCAGCTCACCACGCCTAGCGGGAGAAAGTGAGCAGTTCTTC. Encoded protein: CASSPRLAGESEQFF.

The genes are TRBV28 and TRBJ1-1; a possible D gene is TRBD1 (5 bases). Trimming took off 7 bases at V and 6 bases at J, with 9 bases between the two ends. The germline CDR1 and CDR2 sequences are MDHEN and SYDVKM. CDR3 size: 11 residues. The CDR3 region is CASITRAEAFF. CDR3 bases: TGTGCCAGCATTACCAGGGCTGAAGCTTTCTTT. Drawing the rest from reference TRBV28 and TRBJ1-1, the complete variable domain is DVKVTQSSRYLVKRTGEKVFLECVQDMDHENMFWYRQDPGLGLRLIYFSYDVKMKEKGDIPEGYSVSREKKERFSLILESASTNQTSMYLCASITRAEAFFGQGTRLTVV.

This clone was seen only once. The V call is TRBV7-9, the J call TRBJ2-2; D remains ambiguous. This CDR3 is built from 14 residues. V lost 5 bases and J 6 bases, leaving 13 bases between the germline ends. Germline V gene data show CDR1 as SEHNR and CDR2 as FQNEAQ (reference sequence). This CDR3 is CASSNYLPSGELFF. CDR3 DNA: TGTGCCAGCAGCAACTATCTTCCATCCGGGGAGCTGTTTTTT. The full variable domain, with the rest looked up from reference TRBV7-9 and TRBJ2-2, is DTGVSQNPRHKITKRGQNVTFRCDPISEHNRLYWYRQTLGQGPEFLTYFQNEAQLEKSRLLSDRFSAERPKGSFSTLEIQRTEQGDSAMYLCASSNYLPSGELFFGEGSRLTVL.

The chain recombines TRBV6-1 with TRBJ2-7; D not resolved. In germline, CDR1 is MNHNS, CDR2 SASEGT. V was pared by 11 bases and J by 3 bases, with 8 bases between. CDR3 length: 10 residues. The CDR3 region is CAVGLYEQYF. DNA of the CDR3: TGTGCCGTGGGTCTCTACGAGCAGTACTTC.

V usage is TRBV7-8 and J usage is TRBJ2-4, with 8 bases that match TRBD2. The CDR3 covers 16 residues. CDR1 is SGHVS and CDR2 is FQNEAQ in the germline V gene. Trimming at V came to 5 bases and at J to 4 bases, leaving 10 bases not matched to a gene. CDR3: CASSTFILAVKNIQYF. The CDR3, as DNA: TGTGCCAGCAGCACCTTTATACTAGCGGTAAAAAACATTCAGTACTTC. The full variable domain, in which reference TRBV7-8 and TRBJ2-4 provide the parts outside the CDR3, is GAGVSQSPRYKVAKRGQDVALRCDPISGHVSLFWYQQALGQGPEFLTYFQNEAQLDKSGLPSDRFFAERPEGSVSTLKIQRTQQEDSAVYLCASSTFILAVKNIQYFGAGTRLSVL.

This clone came up once. This chain connects TRBV12-1 to TRBJ1-5; TRBD1 is the table's D call and was not checked against the DNA. TRBV12-1 has pseudogene status. This CDR3 spans 16 amino acids. The CDR3 bases are TGTGCCAGCAGCCCCGGACAGTTCAAAGCTGCCCCAACTAAGCATTTT. Amino acids: CASSPGQFKAAPTKHF.

In nucleotides, the CDR3 is TGTGCCACCAGCAGGGCAGGGACAGCAGATACGCAGTATTTT. It translates to CATSRAGTADTQYF. The V and J genes are TRBV15 and TRBJ2-3; 7 positions match TRBD1. Trimming cost V 3 bases and J 4 bases; bases outside gene matches: 4. CDR3 length: 14 amino acids. CDR1 is LNHNV, CDR2 YYDKDF, per germline (reference sequence).

This chain links TRBV5-1 with TRBJ2-1; a possible D gene is TRBD2 (7 bases). This CDR3 spans 16 amino acids. V lost 1 base to trimming and J lost 0 bases, with 11 bases between them. Germline-derived CDR1 and CDR2 are SGHRS and YFSETQ. The CDR3 protein is CASSLWGGTSYNEQFF. The CDR3 DNA reads as TGCGCCAGCAGCTTGTGGGGGGGCACCTCCTACAATGAGCAGTTCTTC. The whole variable domain, remainder taken from reference TRBV5-1 and TRBJ2-1, is KAGVTQTPRYLIKTRGQQVTLSCSPISGHRSVSWYQQTPGQGLQFLFEYFSETQRNKGNFPGRFSGRQFSNSRSEMNVSTLELGDSALYLCASSLWGGTSYNEQFFGPGTRLTVL.

The rearrangement uses TRBV19 and TRBJ1-2; tentatively, D is TRBD1 (5 bases). The CDR3 sequence is 14 residues long. Per germline, CDR1 LNHDA and CDR2 SQIVND (reference sequence). V was cut by 3 bases and J by 4 bases, with 12 bases left in between. The CDR3 spells CASSIQGFGYGYTF. The CDR3 DNA sequence: TGTGCCAGTAGTATTCAGGGATTCGGCTATGGCTACACCTTC.